Below are 8 T cell receptor beta chains sequenced from a single sample in a study of blood T cell repertoires in COVID-19. Clones were sequenced by immunoSEQ multiplex PCR, and TCRdb holds only the in-frame ones, with some missing. The sample lists roughly 570,000 clones, about 89% seen once, with roughly 8% in the top ten. The material sequenced was peripheral blood. These TCRs come from a woman between 50 and 59 years old with COVID-19, enrolled during active disease.

V gene TRBV3-1 (or the pseudogene TRBV3-2) combines with J gene TRBJ2-1; 10 positions agree with TRBD2. Germline lookup yields CDR1 LGHDT and CDR2 YNNKEL (reference sequence). J gave up 3 bases and V 3 bases, and 8 bases lay outside the gene matches. This CDR3 contains 17 residues. The CDR3 protein is CASSQVTSGLGYNEQFF. As DNA, the CDR3 is TGTGCCAGCAGCCAGGTGACTAGCGGGCTAGGCTACAATGAGCAGTTCTTC.

This clone showed up just once. V usage is TRBV30 and J usage is TRBJ1-5, with 11 bases identical to TRBD1. The CDR3 loop spans 15 amino acids. V shed 0 bases and J 4 bases; nucleotides not matched to a gene: 2. CDR1 and CDR2 (germline): GTSNPN, SVGIG (reference sequence). The CDR3 protein is CAWSVGDRGNQPQHF. For the CDR3, the DNA is TGTGCCTGGAGTGTCGGGGACAGGGGGAATCAGCCCCAGCATTTT.

The chain couples TRBV6-5 to TRBJ1-4; D possibly corresponds to TRBD1 (6 bases). CDR1 and CDR2 (germline): MNHEY, SVGAGI. V dropped 9 bases and J dropped 8 bases, with 19 bases sitting between them. The CDR3 spans 14 residues. The CDR3 DNA reads as TGTGCCAGTGGCCGGGACATTCGAAGGGAAAAACTGTTTTTT. Protein: CASGRDIRREKLFF.

The V call is TRBV12-3 or TRBV12-4, the J call TRBJ2-3; no reliable D call. Trimming cost V 3 bases and J 7 bases, with 5 bases left between them. CDR3 size: 11 residues. For the CDR3, the DNA is TGTGCCAGCAGTTTCTTTTATACGCAGTATTTT. Its protein product is CASSFFYTQYF.

V usage is TRBV5-4 and J usage is TRBJ2-7, with 7 positions matching TRBD1. V trimming: 3 bases; J trimming: 3 bases; junction bases outside the gene matches: 3. Germline values: CDR1 SGHNT, CDR2 YYREEE (reference sequence). This CDR3 spans 13 amino acids. The CDR3 loop is CASSYTGDYEQYF. In nucleotides, the CDR3 is TGTGCCAGCAGCTACACAGGGGACTACGAGCAGTACTTC.

This clone was seen only once. The chain is built from TRBV20-1 and TRBJ1-1; TRBD1 is a possible D gene (6 bases). This CDR3 contains 11 residues. Trimming shortened V by 5 bases and J by 5 bases, and 9 bases separated the two germline ends. Germline values: CDR1 DFQATT, CDR2 SNEGSKA (reference sequence). CDR3 amino acids: CSALGGTEAFF. The CDR3, as DNA: TGCAGTGCTTTAGGGGGAACTGAAGCTTTCTTT.

The chain employs TRBV6-6 and TRBJ2-7, with a weak D call TRBD2 (5 bases). Between the trimmed V and J ends, which lost 5 bases and 6 bases, there was a span of 11 bases. This CDR3 contains 12 residues. Per the germline V gene, CDR1 is MNHNY and CDR2 is SVGAGI (reference sequence). CDR3 in amino acids: CASSPRDVEQYF. CDR3 DNA: TGTGCCAGCAGTCCCCGGGATGTCGAGCAGTACTTC.

The V call is TRBV27, the J call TRBJ2-5; 7 positions agree with TRBD1. The V gene's germline CDR1 is MNHEY and CDR2 SMNVEV (reference sequence). CDR3 length: 16 amino acids. With V trimmed by 3 bases and J by 0 bases, 7 bases remained unmatched. The chain's CDR3 is CASSFLAGTDQETQYF. The CDR3 nucleotides read TGTGCCAGCAGTTTCCTAGCCGGGACAGACCAAGAGACCCAGTACTTC.